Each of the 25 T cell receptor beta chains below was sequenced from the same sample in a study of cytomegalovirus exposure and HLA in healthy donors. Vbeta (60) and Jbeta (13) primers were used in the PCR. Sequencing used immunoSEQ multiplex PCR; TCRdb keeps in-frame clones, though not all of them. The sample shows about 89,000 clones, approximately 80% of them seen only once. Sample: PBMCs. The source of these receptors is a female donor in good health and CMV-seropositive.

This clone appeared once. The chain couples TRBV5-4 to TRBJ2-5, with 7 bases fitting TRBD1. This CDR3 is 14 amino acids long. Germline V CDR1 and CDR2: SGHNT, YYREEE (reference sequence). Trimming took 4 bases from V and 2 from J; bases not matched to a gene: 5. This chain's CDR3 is CASSRDRLQETQYF. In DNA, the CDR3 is TGTGCCAGCAGCAGGGACAGATTGCAAGAGACCCAGTACTTC.

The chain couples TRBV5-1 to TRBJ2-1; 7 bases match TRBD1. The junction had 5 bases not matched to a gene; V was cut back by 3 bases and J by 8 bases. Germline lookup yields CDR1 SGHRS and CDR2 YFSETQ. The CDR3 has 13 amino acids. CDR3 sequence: CASSSVGTDEQFF. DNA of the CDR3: TGCGCCAGCAGCTCCGTTGGGACAGATGAGCAGTTCTTC.

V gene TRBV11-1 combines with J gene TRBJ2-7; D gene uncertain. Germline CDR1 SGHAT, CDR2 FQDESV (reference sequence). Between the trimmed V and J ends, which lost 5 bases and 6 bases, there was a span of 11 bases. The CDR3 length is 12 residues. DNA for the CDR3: TGTGCCAGCAGCCAAGTCCAGGTCGAGCAGTACTTC. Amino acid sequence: CASSQVQVEQYF.

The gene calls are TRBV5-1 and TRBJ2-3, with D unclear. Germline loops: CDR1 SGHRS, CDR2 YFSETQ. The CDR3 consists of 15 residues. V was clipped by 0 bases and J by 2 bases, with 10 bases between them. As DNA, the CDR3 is TGCGCCAGCAGCTTGGAACGGGTGCCCACAGATACGCAGTATTTT. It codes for CASSLERVPTDTQYF.

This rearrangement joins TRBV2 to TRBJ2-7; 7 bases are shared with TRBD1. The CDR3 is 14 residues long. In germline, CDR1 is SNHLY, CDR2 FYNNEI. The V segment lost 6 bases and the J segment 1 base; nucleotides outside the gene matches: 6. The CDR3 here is CASRVNRGSYEQYF. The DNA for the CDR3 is TGTGCCAGCAGAGTTAACAGGGGATCCTACGAGCAGTACTTC.

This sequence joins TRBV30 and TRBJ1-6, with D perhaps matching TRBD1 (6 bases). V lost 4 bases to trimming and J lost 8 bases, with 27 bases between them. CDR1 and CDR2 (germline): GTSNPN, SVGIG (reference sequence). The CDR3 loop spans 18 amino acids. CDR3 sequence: CAWKWGGWTVALDSPLHF. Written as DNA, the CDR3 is TGTGCCTGGAAGTGGGGGGGGTGGACAGTCGCGTTGGATTCACCCCTCCACTTT.

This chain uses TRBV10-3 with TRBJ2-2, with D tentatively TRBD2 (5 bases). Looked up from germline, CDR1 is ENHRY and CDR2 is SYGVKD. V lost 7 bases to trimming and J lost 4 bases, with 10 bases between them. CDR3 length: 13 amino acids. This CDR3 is CAINGLSTGELFF. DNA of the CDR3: TGTGCCATCAACGGACTGAGCACCGGGGAGCTGTTTTTT.

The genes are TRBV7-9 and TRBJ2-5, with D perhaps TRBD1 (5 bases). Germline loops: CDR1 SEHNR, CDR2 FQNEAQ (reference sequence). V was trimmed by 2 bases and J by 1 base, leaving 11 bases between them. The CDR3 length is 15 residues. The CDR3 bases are TGTGCCAGCAGCTTAAGAACAGGACGCCAAGAGACCCAGTACTTC. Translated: CASSLRTGRQETQYF. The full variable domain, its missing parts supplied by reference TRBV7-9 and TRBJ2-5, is DTGVSQNPRHKITKRGQNVTFRCDPISEHNRLYWYRQTLGQGPEFLTYFQNEAQLEKSRLLSDRFSAERPKGSFSTLEIQRTEQGDSAMYLCASSLRTGRQETQYFGPGTRLLVL.

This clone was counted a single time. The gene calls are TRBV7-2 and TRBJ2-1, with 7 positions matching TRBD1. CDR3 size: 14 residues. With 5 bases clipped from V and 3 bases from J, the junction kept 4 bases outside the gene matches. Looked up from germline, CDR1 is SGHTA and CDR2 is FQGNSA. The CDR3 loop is CASSPRDSYNEQFF. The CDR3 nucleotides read TGTGCCAGCAGCCCCCGGGACAGCTACAATGAGCAGTTCTTC.

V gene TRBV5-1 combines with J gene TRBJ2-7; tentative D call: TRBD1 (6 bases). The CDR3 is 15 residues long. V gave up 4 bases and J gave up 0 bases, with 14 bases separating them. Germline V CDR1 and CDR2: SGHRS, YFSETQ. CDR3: CASSPDRTYSYEQYF. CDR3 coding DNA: TGCGCCAGCAGCCCCGACAGGACTTACTCCTACGAGCAGTACTTC. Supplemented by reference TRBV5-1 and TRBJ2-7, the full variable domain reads KAGVTQTPRYLIKTRGQQVTLSCSPISGHRSVSWYQQTPGQGLQFLFEYFSETQRNKGNFPGRFSGRQFSNSRSEMNVSTLELGDSALYLCASSPDRTYSYEQYFGPGTRLTVT.

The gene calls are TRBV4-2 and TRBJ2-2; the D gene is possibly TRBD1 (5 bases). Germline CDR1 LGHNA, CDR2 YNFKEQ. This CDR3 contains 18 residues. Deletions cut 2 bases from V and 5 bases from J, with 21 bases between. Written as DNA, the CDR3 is TGTGCCAGCAGCCAAAGCCTACCTGTAGGGGAAGTGACCGGGGAGCTGTTTTTT. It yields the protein CASSQSLPVGEVTGELFF.

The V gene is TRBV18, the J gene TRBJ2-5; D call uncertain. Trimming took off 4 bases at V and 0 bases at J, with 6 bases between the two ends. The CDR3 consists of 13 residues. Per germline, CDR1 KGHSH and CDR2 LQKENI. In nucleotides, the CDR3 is TGTGCCAGCTCACAGGAGTACCAAGAGACCCAGTACTTC. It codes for CASSQEYQETQYF.

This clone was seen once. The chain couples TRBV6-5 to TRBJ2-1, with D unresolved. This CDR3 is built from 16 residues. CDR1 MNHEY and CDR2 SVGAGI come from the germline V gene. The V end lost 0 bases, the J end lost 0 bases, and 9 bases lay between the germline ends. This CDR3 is CASSYSFRSSYNEQFF. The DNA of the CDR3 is TGTGCCAGCAGTTACTCGTTTAGGAGCTCCTACAATGAGCAGTTCTTC.

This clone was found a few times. CDR3 protein: CSVGGQGNNEKLFF. The CDR3 bases are TGCAGCGTTGGGGGACAGGGGAATAATGAAAAACTGTTTTTT. The chain couples TRBV29-1 to TRBJ1-4; 10 nucleotides align to TRBD1. CDR3 length: 14 residues. V dropped 4 bases and J dropped 4; count of bases not matched to a gene: 3. CDR1 is SQVTM, CDR2 ANQGSEA, per germline.

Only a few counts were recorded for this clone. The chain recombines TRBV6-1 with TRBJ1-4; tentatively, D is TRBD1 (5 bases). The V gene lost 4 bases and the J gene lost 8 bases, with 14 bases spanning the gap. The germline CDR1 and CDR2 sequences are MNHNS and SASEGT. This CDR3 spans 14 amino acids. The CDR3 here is CASSGSPGGEKLFF. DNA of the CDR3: TGTGCCAGCAGTGGAAGCCCGGGGGGGGAAAAACTGTTTTTT.

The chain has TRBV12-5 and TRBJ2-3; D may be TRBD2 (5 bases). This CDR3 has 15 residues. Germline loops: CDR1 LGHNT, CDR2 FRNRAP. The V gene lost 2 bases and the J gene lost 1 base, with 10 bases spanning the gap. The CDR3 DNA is TGTGCTAGTGGTTTGTCTCCGAGGGGCACAGATACGCAGTATTTT. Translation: CASGLSPRGTDTQYF.

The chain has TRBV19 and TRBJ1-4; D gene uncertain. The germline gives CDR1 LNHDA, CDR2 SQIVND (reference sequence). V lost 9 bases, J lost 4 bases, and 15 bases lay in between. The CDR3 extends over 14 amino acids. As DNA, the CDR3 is TGTGCCAGCGATGGAGTGGGTTATAATGAAAAACTGTTTTTT. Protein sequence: CASDGVGYNEKLFF.

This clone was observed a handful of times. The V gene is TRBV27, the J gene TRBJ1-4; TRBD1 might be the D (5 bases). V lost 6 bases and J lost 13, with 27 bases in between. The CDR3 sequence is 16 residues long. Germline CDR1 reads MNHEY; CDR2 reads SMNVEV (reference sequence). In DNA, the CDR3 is TGTGCCAGCAGCAACCTGACAGCGACTAGGGCAAAAATACTGTTTTTT. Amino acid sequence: CASSNLTATRAKILFF.

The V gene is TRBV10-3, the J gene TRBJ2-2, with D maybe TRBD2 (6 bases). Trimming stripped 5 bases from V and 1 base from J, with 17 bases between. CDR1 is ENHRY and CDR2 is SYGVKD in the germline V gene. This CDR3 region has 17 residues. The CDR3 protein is CAISNRRDGGNTGELFF. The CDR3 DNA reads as TGTGCCATCAGTAACCGTCGTGACGGGGGGAACACCGGGGAGCTGTTTTTT.

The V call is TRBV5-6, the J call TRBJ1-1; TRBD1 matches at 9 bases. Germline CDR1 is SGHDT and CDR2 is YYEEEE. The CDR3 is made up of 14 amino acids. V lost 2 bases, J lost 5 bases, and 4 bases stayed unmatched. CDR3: CASSFGTGRTEAFF. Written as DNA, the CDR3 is TGTGCCAGCAGCTTCGGGACAGGGAGGACTGAAGCTTTCTTT.

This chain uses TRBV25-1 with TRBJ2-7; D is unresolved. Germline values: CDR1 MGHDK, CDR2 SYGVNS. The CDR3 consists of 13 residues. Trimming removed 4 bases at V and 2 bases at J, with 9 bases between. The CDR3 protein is CASSGQVPYEQYF. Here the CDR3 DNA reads TGTGCCAGCAGTGGCCAGGTCCCCTACGAGCAGTACTTC.

The CDR3 nucleotides are TGTGCCAGCAGTTACTCGATGGCAGGGAACACTGAAGCTTTCTTT. Its translation: CASSYSMAGNTEAFF. The genes are TRBV6-6 and TRBJ1-1; D not certain. The CDR3 is made up of 15 amino acids. With 0 bases removed from V and 1 base from J, the gap between germline ends came to 9 bases. Germline CDR1 reads MNHNY; CDR2 reads SVGAGI (reference sequence).

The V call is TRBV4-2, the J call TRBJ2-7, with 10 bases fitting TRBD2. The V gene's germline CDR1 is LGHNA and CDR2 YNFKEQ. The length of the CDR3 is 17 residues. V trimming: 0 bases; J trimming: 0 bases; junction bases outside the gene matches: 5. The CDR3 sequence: CASSQETTSGLSYEQYF. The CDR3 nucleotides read TGTGCCAGCAGCCAAGAAACGACTAGCGGGCTCTCCTACGAGCAGTACTTC.

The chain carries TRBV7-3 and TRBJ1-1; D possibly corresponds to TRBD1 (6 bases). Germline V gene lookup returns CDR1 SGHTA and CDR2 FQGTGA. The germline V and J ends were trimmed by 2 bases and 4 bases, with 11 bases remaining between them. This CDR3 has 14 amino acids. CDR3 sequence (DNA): TGTGCCAGCAGCTTACAGGGGTCGGGCACTGAAGCTTTCTTT. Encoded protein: CASSLQGSGTEAFF.

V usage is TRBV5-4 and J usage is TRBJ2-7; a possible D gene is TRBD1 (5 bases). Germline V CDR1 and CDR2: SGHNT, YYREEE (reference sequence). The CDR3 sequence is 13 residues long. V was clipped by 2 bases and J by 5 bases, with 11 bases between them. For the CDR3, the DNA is TGTGCCAGCAGCTTAAGGGGTAGTGACGAGCAGTACTTC. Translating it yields CASSLRGSDEQYF. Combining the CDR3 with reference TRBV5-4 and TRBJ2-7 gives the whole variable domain ETGVTQSPTHLIKTRGQQVTLRCSSQSGHNTVSWYQQALGQGPQFIFQYYREEENGRGNFPPRFSGLQFPNYSSELNVNALELDDSALYLCASSLRGSDEQYFGPGTRLTVT.